Listed below are T cell receptor beta chains from one sample, sequenced in a study of siplizumab effects on memory and regulatory T cells. Assay: immunoSEQ multiplex PCR; the TCRdb copy retains only in-frame clones and omits some. Among 70,000 to 90,000 clones listed, roughly 93% were seen once. What was sequenced was CD8+ T cells sorted from blood. Every receptor here comes from a human donor in good health. Both conserved end residues are part of each CDR3. Each record gives: clone size, D gene, V gene, J gene, CDR3 DNA, CDR3 protein. A D gene is named only where the DNA matches it firmly. Clone sizes are given selectively: once, few, many, or a class where the clone is expanded.

size: -
D: TRBD1
V: TRBV10-2
J: TRBJ2-3
DNA: TGCGCCAGCAGTGACGGGACAGCCAGCACAGATACGCAGTATTTT
CDR3: CASSDGTASTDTQYF

size: once
D: -
V: TRBV27
J: TRBJ1-1
DNA: TGTGCCAGCAGTTTAGTGGGGGGGCACACTGAAGCTTTCTTT
CDR3: CASSLVGGHTEAFF

size: -
D: -
V: TRBV27
J: TRBJ1-6
DNA: TGTGCCAGCAGTTTATCGGCGGAGAGCTCCTATAATTCACCCCTCCACTTT
CDR3: CASSLSAESSYNSPLHF

size: -
D: -
V: TRBV4-1
J: TRBJ1-4
DNA: TGCGCCAGCAGCCAAGTATCGAATGAAAAACTGTTTTTT
CDR3: CASSQVSNEKLFF

size: -
D: TRBD2
V: TRBV29-1
J: TRBJ2-7
DNA: TGCAGCGTTCTAGCCAGCGGGGGGACTTCCTACGAGCAGTACTTC
CDR3: CSVLASGGTSYEQYF

size: few
D: -
V: TRBV4-1
J: TRBJ1-6
DNA: TGCGCCAGCAGCCACGCCCGGGACGGCTATTCACCCCTCCACTTT
CDR3: CASSHARDGYSPLHF

size: -
D: -
V: TRBV9
J: TRBJ2-3
DNA: TGTGCCAGCAGCGCGGGACTTTTGTGGGATACGCAGTATTTT
CDR3: CASSAGLLWDTQYF

size: -
D: -
V: TRBV2
J: TRBJ2-7
DNA: TGTGCCAGCAGTCATACAACGACGGGGGCTTACGAGCAGTACTTC
CDR3: CASSHTTTGAYEQYF

size: once
D: -
V: TRBV19
J: TRBJ2-3
DNA: TGTGCCAGTACCCTGGACAGATCCACAGATACGCAGTATTTT
CDR3: CASTLDRSTDTQYF

size: -
D: -
V: TRBV28
J: TRBJ2-1
DNA: TGTGCCAGCAGTTTCAGGGCCCGCTTGGATGAGCAGTTCTTC
CDR3: CASSFRARLDEQFF

size: -
D: TRBD1
V: TRBV7-3
J: TRBJ2-6
DNA: TGTGCCAGCAGCCCTGGGACAGGGACCGGGGCCAACGTCCTGACTTTC
CDR3: CASSPGTGTGANVLTF

size: -
D: -
V: TRBV28
J: TRBJ1-4
DNA: TGTGCCAGCAGGCAACAGGGTGATGAAAAACTGTTTTTT
CDR3: CASRQQGDEKLFF

size: -
D: TRBD2
V: TRBV9
J: TRBJ2-7
DNA: TGTGCCAGCAACCCGGCGGGGGGGCCGAACTACGAGCAGTACTTC
CDR3: CASNPAGGPNYEQYF

size: -
D: TRBD2
V: TRBV4-1
J: TRBJ2-1
DNA: TGCGCCAGCAGCCAAGATCCGGCTAGCGGTGAGCAGTTCTTC
CDR3: CASSQDPASGEQFF

size: -
D: -
V: TRBV29-1
J: TRBJ2-3
DNA: TGCAGCGTTGAAGGGACAGAAAAAAGCACAGATACGCAGTATTTT
CDR3: CSVEGTEKSTDTQYF

size: -
D: -
V: TRBV30
J: TRBJ1-2
DNA: TGTGCCTGCAAGACTGTCTATGGCTACACCTTC
CDR3: CACKTVYGYTF

size: -
D: TRBD1
V: TRBV6-5
J: TRBJ1-2
DNA: TGTGCCAGCAGTTACGCCTCAGGGGGATCGGGCTACACCTTC
CDR3: CASSYASGGSGYTF

size: -
D: -
V: TRBV5-1
J: TRBJ1-2
DNA: TGCGCCAGCAGCTTGGGACGTTATTATGGCTACACCTTC
CDR3: CASSLGRYYGYTF